This TCR beta chain stems from a study of spatial heterogeneity in lung cancer. Overall study: The donor population consisted of approximately 70 patients with untreated, early-stage non-small cell lung cancer. Points from the study as a whole: At tumor resection, ubiquitous expanded TCRs were detected in blood more often than later.

From the 5' RACE reads, TCRdb called clonotypes with MiXCR, one entry per CDR3 protein. The sample has 95,000 to 120,000 distinct CDR3 sequences; under 14% are singletons. Time point in this sample: blood at routine non-recurrence follow-up after resection. To note about this clonotype: Its target is unknown.

V was trimmed by 4 bases and J by 4 bases, leaving 10 bases between them. This CDR3 is 13 amino acids long. Germline values: CDR1 SEHNR, CDR2 FQNEAQ (reference sequence). The receptor was isolated from a female donor with early-stage non-small cell lung cancer. The specimen was PBMCs, collected at follow-up. The chain joins TRBV7-9 to TRBJ2-5; weak D call: TRBD2 (5 bases). The CDR3 DNA reads as TGTGCCAGCAGCTCTGGACTCCGAGAGACCCAGTACTTC. It encodes CASSSGLRETQYF.